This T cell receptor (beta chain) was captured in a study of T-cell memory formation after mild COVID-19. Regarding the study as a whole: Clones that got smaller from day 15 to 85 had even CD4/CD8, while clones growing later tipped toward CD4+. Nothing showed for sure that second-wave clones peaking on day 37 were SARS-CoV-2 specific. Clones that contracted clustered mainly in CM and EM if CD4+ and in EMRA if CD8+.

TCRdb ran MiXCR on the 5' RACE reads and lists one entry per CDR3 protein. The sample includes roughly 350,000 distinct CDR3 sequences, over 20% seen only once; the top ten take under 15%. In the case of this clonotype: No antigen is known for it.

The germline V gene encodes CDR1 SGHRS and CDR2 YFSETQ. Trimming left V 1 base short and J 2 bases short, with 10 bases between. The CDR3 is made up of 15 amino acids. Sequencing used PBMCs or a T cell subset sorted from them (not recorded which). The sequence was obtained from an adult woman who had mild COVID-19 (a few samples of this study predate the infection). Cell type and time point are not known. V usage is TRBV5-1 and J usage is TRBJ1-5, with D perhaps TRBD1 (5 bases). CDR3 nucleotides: TGCGCCAGCAGCTTGACAGGATCGGGCAATCAGCCCCAGCATTTT. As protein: CASSLTGSGNQPQHF.